This passage covers 14 T cell receptor beta chains from one sample sequenced in a study of T cell responses to AZD1222 COVID-19 vaccine (dated by TCRdb to the early 2020s). The time point label corresponds to: about 28 days (+/-7) after the second vaccine dose. The library was prepared using the immunoSEQ multiplex PCR assay. Not all clones reach the TCRdb copy of this immuneACCESS table, which keeps in-frame sequences only. Checked studies attribute under half of the gap to unresolved V genes and leave the rest unexplained. Here the sample has 98,000 or so clones; 65% to 85% occur a single time. The ten largest clones capture 12% to 15% of the sample. The input for sequencing was peripheral blood, taken 28 days after the second AZD1222 dose. The origin of the receptors is an adult who received the AZD1222 COVID-19 vaccine.

This sequence joins TRBV9 and TRBJ1-5, with no clear D. Trimming took 3 bases from V and 6 from J, leaving 10 bases between them. Germline CDR1 SGDLS, CDR2 YYNGEE. The CDR3 sequence is 13 residues long. CDR3 amino acids: CASSAGSSQPQHF. The CDR3 DNA reads as TGTGCCAGCAGCGCCGGGTCTAGTCAGCCCCAGCATTTT.

The chain couples TRBV14 to TRBJ2-2; D is unclear. Germline CDR1 is SGHDN and CDR2 is FVKESK. With 0 bases removed from V and 6 bases from J, the gap between germline ends came to 11 bases. CDR3 length: 15 amino acids. CDR3 residues: CASSQERATAGELFF. The CDR3 coding sequence is TGTGCCAGCAGCCAAGAAAGGGCGACGGCCGGGGAGCTGTTTTTT.

The chain recombines TRBV6-1 with TRBJ1-5, with D perhaps TRBD1 (6 bases). This CDR3 spans 15 amino acids. Trimming stripped 3 bases from V and 7 bases from J, with 16 bases between. Looked up from germline, CDR1 is MNHNS and CDR2 is SASEGT. In DNA form, the CDR3 reads TGTGCCAGCAGTGATGGGGCAGGGGTGAGGCAGCCCCAGCATTTT. Protein sequence: CASSDGAGVRQPQHF.

The rearrangement uses TRBV5-4 and TRBJ2-5; 8 positions match TRBD2. The germline V gene has CDR1 SGHNT and CDR2 YYREEE (reference sequence). Trimming cost V 7 bases and J 1 base; bases outside gene matches: 0. The CDR3 is 12 amino acids. CDR3 sequence reads: CASGLAQETQYF. As DNA, the CDR3 is TGTGCCAGCGGACTAGCCCAAGAGACCCAGTACTTC.

Ten or more counts support this clone. The rearrangement links TRBV2 to TRBJ1-2, with a tentative D call TRBD1 (5 bases). Germline CDR1 and CDR2: SNHLY and FYNNEI. The length of the CDR3 is 17 residues. V was pared by 3 bases and J by 2 bases, with 19 bases between. CDR3 sequence reads: CASSDRVSRSGNYGYTF. The CDR3 DNA reads TGTGCCAGCAGTGATAGAGTATCCAGGTCAGGGAACTATGGCTACACCTTC. The full variable domain, completed using reference TRBV2 and TRBJ1-2, is EPEVTQTPSHQVTQMGQEVILRCVPISNHLYFYWYRQILGQKVEFLVSFYNNEISEKSEIFDDQFSVERPDGSNFTLKIRSTKLEDSAMYFCASSDRVSRSGNYGYTFGSGTRLTVV.

J is TRBJ2-5 and V is TRBV7-2; D unresolved. Deletions cut 6 bases from V and 0 bases from J, with 14 bases between. The CDR3 has 15 residues. The V gene's germline CDR1 is SGHTA and CDR2 FQGNSA. The CDR3 loop is CASSRRTAYQETQYF. As DNA, the CDR3 is TGTGCCAGCAGTCGACGGACGGCGTACCAAGAGACCCAGTACTTC.

V is TRBV11-3 and J is TRBJ2-1; a weak D match, TRBD2 (6 bases). V was pared by 5 bases and J by 9 bases, with 17 bases between. The CDR3 runs to 14 residues. CDR1 SGHNT and CDR2 YENEEA come from the germline V gene. The CDR3 DNA sequence: TGTGCCAGCAGCCCTTTAGCGGCTCGCGGTGAGCAGTTCTTC. It is translated as CASSPLAARGEQFF.

The chain employs TRBV28 and TRBJ1-1, with unresolved D. V lost 3 bases, J lost 4 bases, and 15 bases lay in between. The V gene's germline CDR1 is MDHEN and CDR2 SYDVKM. This CDR3 is built from 15 residues. As DNA, the CDR3 is TGTGCCAGCAGTTTTTCGGCAGGATGGAGCACTGAAGCTTTCTTT. The encoded protein is CASSFSAGWSTEAFF.

The chain carries TRBV7-9 and TRBJ1-4; D call uncertain. The CDR3 is 16 amino acids. Germline CDR1 and CDR2: SEHNR and FQNEAQ (reference sequence). The V and J ends lost 1 base and 0 bases respectively, with 9 bases between them. The CDR3, as DNA: TGTGCCAGCAGCTTAGTCCACAGCACAACTAATGAAAAACTGTTTTTT. Its protein product is CASSLVHSTTNEKLFF.

This clone was seen a single time. The CDR3 DNA is TGTGCCAGCAGTTACATGGGGCGGGGAGATACGCAGTATTTT. Its translation is CASSYMGRGDTQYF. This rearrangement joins TRBV6-5 to TRBJ2-3, with D possibly matching TRBD2 (6 bases). Looked up from germline, CDR1 is MNHEY and CDR2 is SVGAGI. The CDR3 contains 14 residues. Trimming removed 2 bases at V and 5 bases at J, with 11 bases between.

This clone came up once. The rearrangement uses TRBV27 and TRBJ2-3; D is possibly TRBD2 (6 bases). V lost 5 bases to trimming and J lost 1 base, with 10 bases between them. CDR1 and CDR2 (germline): MNHEY, SMNVEV (reference sequence). The CDR3 length is 14 residues. CDR3 DNA: TGTGCCAGCAGTGTCACTAGCCGCACAGATACGCAGTATTTT. Protein: CASSVTSRTDTQYF.

The J gene is TRBJ2-2, the V gene TRBV12-3 or TRBV12-4; D is unclear. Trimming removed 6 bases from V and 4 bases from J, with 9 bases in between. The CDR3 sequence is 13 residues long. This CDR3 reads CASSIPGTGELFF. CDR3 nucleotide sequence: TGTGCCAGCAGCATCCCCGGCACCGGGGAGCTGTTTTTT.

The rearrangement links TRBV19 to TRBJ2-5, with TRBD2 identical over 7 bases. The CDR3 consists of 16 residues. Trimming cost V 4 bases and J 3 bases; bases outside gene matches: 11. Germline loops: CDR1 LNHDA, CDR2 SQIVND (reference sequence). In DNA, the CDR3 is TGTGCCAGTAGTAGGTACTCGGGAGGAAATGAAGAGACCCAGTACTTC. This sequence encodes CASSRYSGGNEETQYF.

The rearrangement uses TRBV5-4 and TRBJ2-7; D is possibly TRBD1 (6 bases). V shed 4 bases and J shed 5 bases, with 13 bases lying between them. This CDR3 has 13 residues. The V gene's germline CDR1 is SGHNT and CDR2 YYREEE (reference sequence). CDR3 region: CASSPRGIHEQYF. As DNA, the CDR3 is TGTGCCAGCAGCCCAAGGGGGATCCACGAGCAGTACTTC.